Described below is a single T cell receptor (beta chain) sequence and its context. This clone was picked up one time. This clone's antigen is unknown. Nothing much larger sits one base from this clone, and base qualities are not available. Unmatched junction bases come to 12, with V trimmed by 6 bases and J by 4 bases. Sequences PRHDT (CDR1) and FYEKMQ (CDR2) are obtained from the germline V gene (reference sequence). From the cysteine through the phenylalanine, the CDR3 covers 15 amino acids. The DNA shown is the 45-base CDR3, in frame from base 1. These data are taken from a study of cytomegalovirus exposure and HLA in healthy donors (dated by TCRdb to 2016 to 2017). About the investigation overall: According to an earlier analysis of a few hundred of the donors, some 180 million T cells yielded approximately 120 million unique TCR beta sequences and around 280 Gb of sequence data. An early release that covered some 630 HLA-typed donors contained about 300 gigabases of sequencing data and approximately 85 million unique TCR sequences. Among the approximately 400 genotyped donors, around 81% belonged to the genetic ancestry cluster associated with self-reported Caucasian donors. The study aimed to test whether cataloging public T cell receptors could reveal signatures of past pathogen exposure. The T cell repertoires of under 700 subjects were profiled by immunosequencing and related to cytomegalovirus serostatus. Besides the first cohort of 550 to 750 subjects, a separate validation cohort made up of roughly 130 different subjects was used. High-throughput TCR immunosequencing, statistical association of individual TCRs with disease status, and machine learning were combined to predict cytomegalovirus infection status. A later analysis re-analyzed previously published TCR beta repertoires from several hundred donors and added high-resolution HLA genotyping to study TCR occurrence patterns. Rather than using new phenotypic data, the later analysis identified candidate immune exposures from TCR beta sequences and from how often those sequences occurred across donors. An earlier analysis of a few hundred of the donors applied high-throughput TCR beta sequencing to assess whether each TCR beta V gene segment acted as functional or pseudogenic. Donor age, sex, ethnicity and CMV serostatus were collected together with the repertoire data. A later genetic analysis used genome-wide SNP genotypes for about 65% of the roughly 670 donors, treating that subset as a discovery cohort. Every repertoire in the discovery cohort had been generated on one and the same sequencing platform. Both class I and class II loci were covered by HLA typing, at four-digit resolution. The number of typed donors differed by locus: roughly 629-640 for A, B, C, DRB1 and DQB1; 522 for DQA1; fewer than 610 for DPA1; and about 450 for DPB1. Roughly five DR-DQ haplotypes were handled as single units for association and clustering because linkage in the cohort was strong. Among almost 400 genotyped donors of the cohort, an average of approximately 250,000 unique TCR beta nucleotide sequences were sequenced per donor, roughly 18% of them non-productive. Overall results and qualifications from the work: Some IMGT-functional V segments, including TRBV6-2 and TRBV6-3, could not be told apart with the 87-base-pair reads, so those segments were excluded. In vitro tests confirmed that a few of the cytomegalovirus-associated TCR beta chains recognize cytomegalovirus antigens. Because HLA typing was missing for some donors at each locus, association tests included only the typed subset. Specific HLA alleles were associated with 15,000 to 20,000 TCR beta sequences at a false discovery rate of 0.05 in a later analysis. A later genetic analysis reported fewer N-insertions in productive TCRs among donors in an Asian-associated ancestry cluster than the 666-donor mean. In an earlier analysis of fewer than 700 of the donors, most TCR beta V segments appeared in productive rearrangements about 87% or about 30% of the time, broadly matching IMGT annotations. According to a later analysis, TCR association rates differed among HLA loci, with DRB1 alleles showing the most associated TCRs and HLA-C alleles showing the fewest. V-gene and J-gene trimming of TCR beta chains was associated with a missense DCLRE1C variant in a later genetic analysis, and the association was replicated in an independent cohort. The classifier was reported to diagnose cytomegalovirus status with high specificity and sensitivity in both the original cohort and the validation cohort. A later analysis reported that several top co-occurrence clusters appeared linked to parvovirus B19, influenza, CMV and Epstein-Barr virus. In a later analysis, most CMV-associated TCR beta chains were found to appear HLA-restricted, with HLA associations seemingly driven largely by CMV exposure. Strong co-occurrence of HLA alleles, especially DR and DQ, made assigning TCR associations to individual alleles difficult. A further reported finding was that TCR beta sequences accurately predicted the HLA-A and HLA-B alleles for most subjects in the first cohort. The sequencing pipeline was judged likely to have produced a cluster of highly shared sequence variants as a technical artifact. A total of 150 to 200 TCR beta chains were listed by the study as associated with cytomegalovirus. Presence/absence analyses assumed roughly uniform sequencing depth across donors, an assumption that may not hold. The earlier analysis of 450 to 700 of the donors excluded roughly 17 rarely observed V segments, including chromosome 9 orphons, because counts were too low. In a later analysis, HLA-associated TCR beta chains were found to be more clonally expanded and to have lower generation probabilities than equally common non-associated chains. For the cohort, immune exposure information was limited to CMV serostatus. Correlated functional status among segregating V segments might reflect linkage disequilibrium, but an unknown experimental factor could not be ruled out. While some public TCRs were present in many individuals, most TCR sequences turned up only very rarely across donors. This cohort had only TCR beta chains sequenced, and the lack of alpha or paired-chain data limited which features could be detected. It was suggested by the authors that the approach could potentially be generalized to other disease states and immunological phenotypes.

The library was obtained by the immunoSEQ multiplex PCR assay. For the multiplex PCR, a mixture combining 60 forward primers for TCR Vbeta segments and 13 reverse primers for TCR Jbeta segments was used. A multiplex PCR assay on genomic DNA amplified the CDR3 region of rearranged TCR beta genes. The amplified TCR beta libraries were sequenced on the Illumina HiSeq System as 87-base-pair reads. The source study handled its data this way. In a later analysis, tens of millions of unique TCR beta chains were counted across the roughly 610 repertoires, and roughly 11 million of these chains were shared by at least two donors. A nearest-neighbor algorithm error-corrected the raw reads and collapsed the reads into unique sequences, merging closely related sequences to remove PCR and sequencing errors. CDR3 sequences were aligned to IMGT reference sequences to assign V, D and J gene segments. Each retained sequence needed at least a six-nucleotide match to both a V gene segment and a J gene segment. A rearrangement was called productive if the CDR3 had no stop codons and remained in frame with V and J, and every other rearrangement was called non-productive. Following IMGT convention, CDR3 was defined as the stretch from the second conserved V-encoded cysteine to the conserved J-encoded phenylalanine. Sequences without an unambiguous match to a single V gene segment were excluded from the earlier analysis of 450 to 750 of the donors. In an earlier analysis of some 590 of the donors, V segments were called functional above 56.7% productive rearrangements and were called segregating when the between-donor standard deviation exceeded 5%. To diagnose cytomegalovirus status from the catalog of TCR beta chain sequences, a statistical classification framework was built. In a later analysis, V and J genes were assigned by comparing TCR nucleotide sequences against IMGT/GENE-DB human TR gene sequences. A later analysis assigned CDR3 sequences and most-parsimonious VDJ recombination scenarios with the TCRdist pipeline. A later analysis defined each TCR beta chain by its CDR3 amino acid sequence plus V-gene family, and excluded reads lacking a unique V-gene family. To address suspected cross-contamination and a sequencing artifact, a later analysis removed some 620 highly shared, low-generation-probability nucleotide sequences. For each public chain, a later analysis derived a clonal expansion index from normalized ranks of inferred template counts within each repertoire. In a later analysis, generation probabilities were computed using a VDJ recombination model fitted to out-of-frame rearrangements, and the results were checked against IGoR. A later analysis scored TCR-TCR, TCR-HLA and TCR-CMV co-occurrence with hypergeometric tests, applying a repertoire-size bias correction to TCR pairs. A later analysis estimated false discovery rates by permuting HLA or CMV assignments 20 times. In a later analysis, co-occurring TCRs were grouped with DBSCAN, and TCRdist sequence similarity was added when clustering was performed within HLA-allele-positive subsets. Co-occurrence clustering excluded repertoires with fewer than 30,000 or more than 120,000 public chains, plus five with anomalous nucleotide sharing. TCRdb holds this immuneACCESS table with in-frame rearrangements only. Some clones are missing; in checked studies, unresolved V genes explain under half, and the rest has no known cause. V and J calls and clone size are as listed in that table; D and trimming were resolved from the DNA. The sample records approximately 160,000 clones, 68% of which are singletons. The top ten clonotypes cover 4.5% of the sample.

In total, 600 or so healthy bone marrow donors made up the cohort. Cohort members were all nominally healthy when sampled, although unrecorded immune exposures were likely present. The donor was CMV seropositive and belonged to the group of over 250 seropositive cohort members. Every donor gave a peripheral blood sample, and the peripheral blood mononuclear cells from that sample were used for TCR beta sequencing. Genomic DNA extraction from the blood cell samples was performed with the Qiagen DNeasy Blood Extraction Kit. The V and J genes are TRBV13 and TRBJ2-7; TRBD1 lines up with 7 middle nucleotides. This clonotype originated in a woman aged 18 to 35 in good health and CMV-seropositive. The sample comprised PBMCs. The CDR3 reads as follows: CASRKTTGPPYEQYF. The bases read TGTGCCAGCAGAAAAACGACAGGGCCCCCGTACGAGCAGTACTTC.